Following are 13 T cell receptor beta chains from one sample sequenced in a study of molecular identifiers for immune sequencing clone quantification. TCRdb fed the PCR reads into MiXCR, producing one record per CDR3 protein. Altogether about 640,000 distinct CDR3 sequences are present, around 20% being singletons, with the ten largest covering 0.75% to 0.95%. What was sequenced was naive CD8+ T cells from blood, with Jurkat cell RNA spiked in. Subset defined: FACS-sorted CD8+CD4-CCR7+CD45RA+ naive T cells. These receptors all come from a human donor in good health. Some libraries in this study had Jurkat cell RNA spiked in.

Comment on this clonotype: One end of the junction is discordant with germline, which a read error may explain. V gene TRBV7-2 combines with J gene TRBJ2-1; 13 bases map to TRBD2. Germline assignment: CDR1 SGHTA and CDR2 FQGNSA. The CDR3 extends over 18 amino acids. CDR3: CASSPIIKTSGGLNEQSF. In nucleotides, the CDR3 is TGTGCTAGCAGCCCAATAATAAAGACTAGCGGGGGGTTAAATGAGCAGTCCTTC.

At least ten counts were recorded for this clonotype. This chain links TRBV2 with TRBJ2-3; the D gene is possibly TRBD1 (6 bases). Trimming removed 0 bases from V and 3 bases from J, with 13 bases in between. CDR3 length equals 16 residues. In germline, CDR1 is SNHLY, CDR2 FYNNEI. CDR3 amino acids: CASSEAIRGWTDTQYF. CDR3 nucleotides: TGTGCCAGCAGTGAAGCTATCAGGGGATGGACAGATACGCAGTATTTT.

The rearrangement joins TRBV30 to TRBJ1-4; D is perhaps TRBD1 (5 bases). The V and J ends lost 4 bases and 5 bases respectively, with 14 bases between them. The CDR3 loop spans 14 amino acids. Germline CDR1 GTSNPN, CDR2 SVGIG (reference sequence). The CDR3 coding sequence is TGTGCCTGGACCCCCGGGCAGGGAAATGAAAAACTGTTTTTT. Translating gives CAWTPGQGNEKLFF.

Worth noting for this clonotype: A much larger clone differs from this one at a single base, so this may be a read error. This chain links TRBV27 with TRBJ2-5; D unresolved. The V gene's germline CDR1 is MNHEY and CDR2 SMNVEV (reference sequence). Trimming stripped 7 bases from V and 2 bases from J, with 20 bases between. CDR3 length: 16 residues. CDR3 in amino acids: CASNTGLGYPQETQYF. CDR3 coding DNA: TGTGCCAGCAATACCGGCTTAGGTTACCCTCAAGAGACCCAGTACTTC.

This clonotype was counted a few times. This rearrangement joins TRBV14 to TRBJ2-1, with no clear D. The V end was cut by 1 base, the J end by 9 bases, with 7 bases between. The CDR3 spans 12 residues. Germline V CDR1 and CDR2: SGHDN, FVKESK. The CDR3 spells CASSQGSAEQFF. The CDR3 bases are TGTGCCAGCAGCCAAGGGAGTGCTGAGCAGTTCTTC.

The chain carries TRBV20-1 and TRBJ1-1; 7 bases are a match to TRBD1. The CDR3 is 14 amino acids. J was trimmed by 0 bases and V by 4 bases; bases with no gene match: 5. Germline V gene sequence: CDR1 DFQATT, CDR2 SNEGSKA (reference sequence). In nucleotides, the CDR3 is TGCAGTGCTAATTCGGGGACAGTGAACACTGAAGCTTTCTTT. Translation gives CSANSGTVNTEAFF.

Note on this clonotype: A much larger clone differs from this one at a single base, so this may be a read error. The V and J genes are TRBV6-2 or TRBV6-3 and TRBJ2-6; D gene ambiguous. This CDR3 has 16 amino acids. Trimming removed 7 bases from V and 6 bases from J, with 19 bases in between. Per the germline V gene, CDR1 is MNHEY and CDR2 is SVGEGT. CDR3 coding DNA: TGTGCCAGCACCCCCCTAGGGTTCTCAGAGGCCAACGTCCTGACTTTC. Its protein is CASTPLGFSEANVLTF.

This clonotype has a count of ten or more. The chain combines TRBV7-9 with TRBJ1-1, with 9 bases fitting TRBD1. CDR1 SEHNR and CDR2 FQNEAQ come from the germline V gene (reference sequence). The length of the CDR3 is 15 residues. Germline trimming cut 4 bases from V and 0 bases from J; bases unmatched to any gene: 3. For the CDR3, the DNA is TGTGCCAGCAGCTCGGGACAGGGATTGAACACTGAAGCTTTCTTT. Translating it yields CASSSGQGLNTEAFF.

There are many counts of this clonotype. The rearrangement links TRBV29-1 to TRBJ2-7, with D possibly TRBD1 on 5 matching bases. Germline assignment: CDR1 SQVTM and CDR2 ANQGSEA. The V and J ends lost 6 bases and 3 bases respectively, with 15 bases between them. This CDR3 spans 13 amino acids. The CDR3 region is CSVAPPGYYEQYF. The CDR3 DNA is TGCAGCGTAGCACCCCCAGGGTACTACGAGCAGTACTTC.

The chain employs TRBV20-1 and TRBJ2-1; tentative D call: TRBD2 (5 bases). The V and J ends lost 0 bases and 3 bases respectively, with 12 bases between them. The V gene's germline CDR1 is DFQATT and CDR2 SNEGSKA (reference sequence). The CDR3 extends over 15 amino acids. CDR3 nucleotide sequence: TGCAGTGCTAGAGATTTCGCGGGCGACTACAATGAGCAGTTCTTC. Encoded protein: CSARDFAGDYNEQFF.

In regard to this clonotype: A junction boundary mismatches the germline segment, possibly from a read error. This chain links TRBV9 with TRBJ1-1; D unclear. The CDR3 has 15 residues. Germline V gene sequence: CDR1 SGDLS, CDR2 YYNGEE. CDR3 in DNA: TGTACCAGCAGCGCCTCAATCGAGATGAACACTGAAGCTTTCTTT. Amino acid sequence: CTSSASIEMNTEAFF.

This clonotype was detected ten times or more. This sequence joins TRBV4-2 and TRBJ2-1; perhaps TRBD1 as D (6 bases). V shed 4 bases and J shed 2 bases, with 18 bases lying between them. Germline assignment: CDR1 LGHNA and CDR2 YNFKEQ. This CDR3 comprises 17 residues. The DNA of the CDR3 is TGTGCCAGCAGCCGAGATAAACAGGGCGGCCCCTACAATGAGCAGTTCTTC. This encodes CASSRDKQGGPYNEQFF.

This clonotype was found many times. The genes are TRBV12-3 or TRBV12-4 and TRBJ1-1, with TRBD1 as a possible D gene (6 bases). Trimming removed 3 bases from V and 4 bases from J, with 12 bases in between. The CDR3 is made up of 14 amino acids. This chain's CDR3 is CASSFQGLATEAFF. The DNA for the CDR3 is TGTGCCAGCAGTTTTCAGGGGCTTGCCACTGAAGCTTTCTTT.